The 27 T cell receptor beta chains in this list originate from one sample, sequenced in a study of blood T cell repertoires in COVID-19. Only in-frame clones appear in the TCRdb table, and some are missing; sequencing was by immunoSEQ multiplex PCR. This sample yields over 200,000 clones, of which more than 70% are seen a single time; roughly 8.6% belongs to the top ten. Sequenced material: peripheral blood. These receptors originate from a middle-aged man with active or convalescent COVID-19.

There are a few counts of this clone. Here the CDR3 reads CASSLIVGGHNEQFF. The CDR3, as DNA: TGTGCCAGCAGTTTAATAGTAGGGGGCCACAATGAGCAGTTCTTC. V is TRBV27 and J is TRBJ2-1; 7 nucleotides line up with TRBD1. The CDR3 extends over 15 amino acids. From germline, CDR1 is MNHEY and CDR2 SMNVEV (reference sequence). The V and J ends lost 2 bases and 5 bases, in that order; junction bases with no gene match: 6.

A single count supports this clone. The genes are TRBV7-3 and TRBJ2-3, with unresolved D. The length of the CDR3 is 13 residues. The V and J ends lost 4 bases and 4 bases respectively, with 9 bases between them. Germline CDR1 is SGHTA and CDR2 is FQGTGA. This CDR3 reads CASSSIPPDTQYF. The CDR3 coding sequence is TGTGCCAGCAGCTCCATCCCCCCAGATACGCAGTATTTT.

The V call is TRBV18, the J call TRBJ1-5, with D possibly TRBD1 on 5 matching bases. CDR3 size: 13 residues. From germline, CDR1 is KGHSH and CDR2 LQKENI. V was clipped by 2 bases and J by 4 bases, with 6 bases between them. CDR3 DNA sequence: TGTGCCAGCTCACCAGACAGAAATCAGCCCCAGCATTTT. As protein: CASSPDRNQPQHF.

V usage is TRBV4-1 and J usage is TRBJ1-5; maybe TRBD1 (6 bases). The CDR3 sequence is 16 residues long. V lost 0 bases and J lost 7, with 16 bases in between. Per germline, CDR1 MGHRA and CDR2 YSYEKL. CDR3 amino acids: CASSQDRTAFEQPQHF. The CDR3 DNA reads TGCGCCAGCAGCCAAGATAGGACAGCGTTTGAACAGCCCCAGCATTTT.

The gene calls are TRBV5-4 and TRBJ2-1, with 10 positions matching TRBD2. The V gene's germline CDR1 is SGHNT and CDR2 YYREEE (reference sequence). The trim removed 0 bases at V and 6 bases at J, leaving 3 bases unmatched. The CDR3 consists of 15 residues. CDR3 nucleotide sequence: TGTGCCAGCAGCTTGGGTAGCGGGGGGCTCAATGAGCAGTTCTTC. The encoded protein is CASSLGSGGLNEQFF.

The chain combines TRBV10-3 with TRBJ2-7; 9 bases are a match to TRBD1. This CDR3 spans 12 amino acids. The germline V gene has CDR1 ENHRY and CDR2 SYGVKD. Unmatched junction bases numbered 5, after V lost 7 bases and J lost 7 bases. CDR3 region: CAIKGDRVEQYF. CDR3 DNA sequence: TGTGCCATCAAGGGGGACAGGGTAGAGCAGTACTTC.

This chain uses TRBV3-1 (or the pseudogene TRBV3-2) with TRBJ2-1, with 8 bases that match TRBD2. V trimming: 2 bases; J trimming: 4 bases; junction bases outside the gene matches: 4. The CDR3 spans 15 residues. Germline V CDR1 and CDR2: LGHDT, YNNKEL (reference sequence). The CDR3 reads CASSQRRLAYNEQFF. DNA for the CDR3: TGTGCCAGCAGCCAACGTAGACTAGCGTACAATGAGCAGTTCTTC.

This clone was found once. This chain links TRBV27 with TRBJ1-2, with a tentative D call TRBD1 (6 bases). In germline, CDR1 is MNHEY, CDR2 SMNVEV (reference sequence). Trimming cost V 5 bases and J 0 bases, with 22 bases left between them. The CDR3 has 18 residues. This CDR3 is CASSIKARGAYANYGYTF. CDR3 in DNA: TGTGCCAGCAGTATCAAGGCACGGGGGGCTTACGCTAACTATGGCTACACCTTC.

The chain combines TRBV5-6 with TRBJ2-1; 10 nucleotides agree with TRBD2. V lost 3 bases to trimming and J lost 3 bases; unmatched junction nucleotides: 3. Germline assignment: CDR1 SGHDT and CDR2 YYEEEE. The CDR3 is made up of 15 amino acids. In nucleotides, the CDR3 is TGTGCCAGCAGCTCTCTAGCGGGAGTCTACAATGAGCAGTTCTTC. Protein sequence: CASSSLAGVYNEQFF.

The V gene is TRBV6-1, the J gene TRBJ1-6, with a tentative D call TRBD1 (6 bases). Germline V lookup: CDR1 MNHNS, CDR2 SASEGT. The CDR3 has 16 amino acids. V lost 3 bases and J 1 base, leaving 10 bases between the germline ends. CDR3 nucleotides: TGTGCCAGCAGTGACAGGGGAAAGTCCTATAATTCACCCCTCCACTTT. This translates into CASSDRGKSYNSPLHF.

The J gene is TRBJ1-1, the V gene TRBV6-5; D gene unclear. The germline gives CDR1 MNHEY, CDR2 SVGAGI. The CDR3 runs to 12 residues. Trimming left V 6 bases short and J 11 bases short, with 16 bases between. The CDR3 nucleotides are TGTGCCAGCAGCCAGACGGGTCTCCGGGCTTTCTTT. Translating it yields CASSQTGLRAFF.

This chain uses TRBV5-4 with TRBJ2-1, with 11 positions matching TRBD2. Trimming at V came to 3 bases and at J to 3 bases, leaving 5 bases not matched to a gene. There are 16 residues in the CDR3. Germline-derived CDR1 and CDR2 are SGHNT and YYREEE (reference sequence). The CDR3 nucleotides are TGTGCCAGCAGCTCCCGACTAGCGGGGAACTACAATGAGCAGTTCTTC. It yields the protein CASSSRLAGNYNEQFF.

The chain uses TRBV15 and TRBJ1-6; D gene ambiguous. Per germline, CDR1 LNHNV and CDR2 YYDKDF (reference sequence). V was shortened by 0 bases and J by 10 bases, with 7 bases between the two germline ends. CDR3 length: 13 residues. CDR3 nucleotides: TGTGCCACCAGCAGAGATACGGGGTCACCCCTCCACTTT. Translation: CATSRDTGSPLHF.

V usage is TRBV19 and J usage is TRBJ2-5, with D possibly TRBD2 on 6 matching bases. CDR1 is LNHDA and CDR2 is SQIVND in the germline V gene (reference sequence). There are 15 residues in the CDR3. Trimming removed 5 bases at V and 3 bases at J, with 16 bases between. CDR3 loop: CASSDQGGVEETQYF. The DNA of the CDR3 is TGTGCCAGTAGTGACCAAGGAGGGGTTGAAGAGACCCAGTACTTC.

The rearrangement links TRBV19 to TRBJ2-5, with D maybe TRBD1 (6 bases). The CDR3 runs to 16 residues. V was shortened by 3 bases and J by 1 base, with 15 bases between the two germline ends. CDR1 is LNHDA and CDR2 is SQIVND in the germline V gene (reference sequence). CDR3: CASSIYPGHRQETQYF. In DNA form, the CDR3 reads TGTGCCAGTAGTATTTACCCGGGACACCGCCAAGAGACCCAGTACTTC.

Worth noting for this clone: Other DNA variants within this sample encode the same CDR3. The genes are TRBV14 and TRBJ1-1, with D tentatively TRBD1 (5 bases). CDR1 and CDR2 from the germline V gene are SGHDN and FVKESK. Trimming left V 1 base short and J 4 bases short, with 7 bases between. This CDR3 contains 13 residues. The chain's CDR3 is CASSQVGGTEAFF. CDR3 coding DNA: TGTGCCAGCAGCCAAGTGGGGGGCACTGAAGCTTTCTTT.

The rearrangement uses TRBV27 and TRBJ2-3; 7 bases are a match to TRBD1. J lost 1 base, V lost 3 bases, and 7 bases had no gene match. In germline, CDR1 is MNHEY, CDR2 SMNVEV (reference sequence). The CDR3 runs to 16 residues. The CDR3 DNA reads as TGTGCCAGCAGTTTCCTACAGGGGTCGGGCACAGATACGCAGTATTTT. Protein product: CASSFLQGSGTDTQYF.

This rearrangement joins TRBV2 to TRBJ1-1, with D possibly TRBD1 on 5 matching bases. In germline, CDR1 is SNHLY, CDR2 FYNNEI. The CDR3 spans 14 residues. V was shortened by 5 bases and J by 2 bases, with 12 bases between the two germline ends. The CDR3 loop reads CASSTTELNTEAFF. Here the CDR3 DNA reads TGTGCCAGCAGTACGACAGAGCTTAACACTGAAGCTTTCTTT.

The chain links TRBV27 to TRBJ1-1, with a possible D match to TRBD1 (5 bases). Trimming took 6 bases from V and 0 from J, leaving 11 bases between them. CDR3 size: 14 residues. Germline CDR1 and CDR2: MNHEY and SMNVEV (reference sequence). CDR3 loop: CASRPGGMNTEAFF. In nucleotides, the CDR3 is TGTGCCAGCAGACCGGGGGGGATGAACACTGAAGCTTTCTTT.

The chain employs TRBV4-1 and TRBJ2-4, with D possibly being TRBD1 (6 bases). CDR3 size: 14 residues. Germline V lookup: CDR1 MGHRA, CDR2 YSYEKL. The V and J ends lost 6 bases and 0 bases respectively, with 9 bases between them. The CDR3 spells CASSPGEAKNIQYF. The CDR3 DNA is TGCGCCAGCAGTCCAGGGGAAGCCAAAAACATTCAGTACTTC.

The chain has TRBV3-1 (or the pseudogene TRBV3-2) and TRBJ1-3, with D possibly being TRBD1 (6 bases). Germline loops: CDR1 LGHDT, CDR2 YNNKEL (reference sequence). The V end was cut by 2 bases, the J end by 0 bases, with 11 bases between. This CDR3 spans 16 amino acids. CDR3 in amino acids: CASSQPRQVSGNTIYF. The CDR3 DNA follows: TGTGCCAGCAGCCAACCCCGACAGGTCTCTGGAAACACCATATATTTT.

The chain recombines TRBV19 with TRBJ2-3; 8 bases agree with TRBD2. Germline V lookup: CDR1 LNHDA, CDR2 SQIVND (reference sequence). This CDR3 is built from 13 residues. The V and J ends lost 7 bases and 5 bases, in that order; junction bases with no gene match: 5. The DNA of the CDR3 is TGTGCCAGTATTCCCGGGAGGGGAGATACGCAGTATTTT. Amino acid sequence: CASIPGRGDTQYF.

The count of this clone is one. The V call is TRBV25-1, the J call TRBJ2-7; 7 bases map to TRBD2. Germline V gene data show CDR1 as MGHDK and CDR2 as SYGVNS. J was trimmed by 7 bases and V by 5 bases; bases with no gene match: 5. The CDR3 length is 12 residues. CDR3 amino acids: CASSSSGGEQYF. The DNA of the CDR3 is TGTGCCAGCAGTTCCTCGGGGGGTGAGCAGTACTTC.

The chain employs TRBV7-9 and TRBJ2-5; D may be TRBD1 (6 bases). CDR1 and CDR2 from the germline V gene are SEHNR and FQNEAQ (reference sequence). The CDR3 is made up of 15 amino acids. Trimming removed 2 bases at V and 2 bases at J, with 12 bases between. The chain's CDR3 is CASSLFGTQQETQYF. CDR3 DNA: TGTGCCAGCAGCTTATTTGGGACACAGCAAGAGACCCAGTACTTC.

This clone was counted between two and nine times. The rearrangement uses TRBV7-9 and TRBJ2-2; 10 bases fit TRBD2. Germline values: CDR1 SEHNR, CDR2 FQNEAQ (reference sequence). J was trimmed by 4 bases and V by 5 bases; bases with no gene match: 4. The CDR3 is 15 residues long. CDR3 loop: CASSPGLARTGELFF. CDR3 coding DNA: TGTGCCAGCAGCCCGGGACTAGCGCGCACCGGGGAGCTGTTTTTT.

The CDR3 region has the DNA TGTGCCAGCAGCTTTAGGGCAGGGCTAACGGGCAATCAGCCCCAGCATTTT. The encoded protein is CASSFRAGLTGNQPQHF. The J gene is TRBJ1-5, the V gene TRBV7-2; D possibly corresponds to TRBD1 (5 bases). The V end lost 3 bases, the J end lost 2 bases, and 17 bases lay between the germline ends. Germline V gives CDR1 SGHTA, CDR2 FQGNSA. CDR3 size: 17 residues.

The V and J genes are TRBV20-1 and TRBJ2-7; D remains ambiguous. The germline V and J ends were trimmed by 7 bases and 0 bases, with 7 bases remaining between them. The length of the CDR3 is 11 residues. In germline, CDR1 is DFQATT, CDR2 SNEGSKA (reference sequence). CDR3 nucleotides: TGCAGTGTTGCCAGCTCCTACGAGCAGTACTTC. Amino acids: CSVASSYEQYF.